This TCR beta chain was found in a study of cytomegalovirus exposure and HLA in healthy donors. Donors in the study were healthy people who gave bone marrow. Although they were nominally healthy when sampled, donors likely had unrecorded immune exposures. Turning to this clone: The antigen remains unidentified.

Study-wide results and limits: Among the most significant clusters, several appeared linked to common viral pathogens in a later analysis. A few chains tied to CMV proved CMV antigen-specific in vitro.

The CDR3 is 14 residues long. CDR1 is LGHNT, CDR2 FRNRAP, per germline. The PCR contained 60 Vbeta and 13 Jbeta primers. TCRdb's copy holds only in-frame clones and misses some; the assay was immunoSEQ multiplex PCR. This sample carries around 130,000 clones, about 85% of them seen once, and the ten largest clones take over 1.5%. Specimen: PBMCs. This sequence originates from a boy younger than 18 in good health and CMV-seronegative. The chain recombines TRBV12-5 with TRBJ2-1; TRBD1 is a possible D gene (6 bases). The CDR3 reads CANEQGRSYNEQFF. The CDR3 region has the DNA TGTGCGAATGAACAGGGAAGGTCCTACAATGAGCAGTTCTTC.